This passage covers 25 T cell receptor beta chains from one sample sequenced in a study of the immune and genomic landscape of osteosarcoma. Assay: immunoSEQ multiplex PCR; the TCRdb copy retains only in-frame clones and omits some. The profile covers 1,500 to 2,000 clones, with under 75% appearing a single time and roughly 18% taken by the ten largest. The sequenced sample consisted of metastatic tumor tissue from the lung. Receptors were obtained from a boy between 10 and 17 years old with osteosarcoma.

The J gene is TRBJ1-2, the V gene TRBV15; possible D gene TRBD1, 5 bases. Looked up from germline, CDR1 is LNHNV and CDR2 is YYDKDF (reference sequence). This CDR3 is built from 15 residues. The V end lost 0 bases, the J end lost 3 bases, and 11 bases lay between the germline ends. In DNA form, the CDR3 reads TGTGCCACCAGCAGAGATCTTGGCAGGGACTATGGCTACACCTTC. This gives the protein CATSRDLGRDYGYTF.

The chain recombines TRBV11-2 with TRBJ2-1; 14 bases align to TRBD2. The CDR3 loop spans 16 amino acids. From germline, CDR1 is SGHAT and CDR2 FQNNGV. The ends lost 1 base at V and 7 bases at J; junction bases unmatched: 3. The CDR3 DNA is TGTGCCAGCAGCTTAGTTGGGACTAGCGGGAGTAATGAGCAGTTCTTC. Its protein product is CASSLVGTSGSNEQFF.

This clone was found a few times. The chain carries TRBV6-5 and TRBJ2-5, with D maybe TRBD2 (6 bases). Per the germline V gene, CDR1 is MNHEY and CDR2 is SVGAGI. This CDR3 has 12 residues. Between the trimmed V and J ends, which lost 4 bases and 5 bases, there was a span of 8 bases. For the CDR3, the DNA is TGTGCCAGCAGTTTCGGAGGGGAGACCCAGTACTTC. This gives the protein CASSFGGETQYF.

As DNA, the CDR3 is TGTGCCAGCACCCAGATATGTCCCGTGGGCAATCAGCCCCAGCATTTT. It yields the protein CASTQICPVGNQPQHF. The chain is built from TRBV9 and TRBJ1-5, with D hard to call. Trimming removed 6 bases at V and 2 bases at J, with 18 bases between. Germline V gene lookup returns CDR1 SGDLS and CDR2 YYNGEE. CDR3 length: 16 amino acids. The full variable domain, in which reference TRBV9 and TRBJ1-5 provide the parts outside the CDR3, is DSGVTQTPKHLITATGQRVTLRCSPRSGDLSVYWYQQSLDQGLQFLIQYYNGEERAKGNILERFSAQQFPDLHSELNLSSLELGDSALYFCASTQICPVGNQPQHFGDGTRLSIL.

This clone was counted between two and nine times. J is TRBJ1-5 and V is TRBV11-2, with a tentative D call TRBD1 (5 bases). Germline-derived CDR1 and CDR2 are SGHAT and FQNNGV. V lost 1 base and J 1 base, leaving 8 bases between the germline ends. The CDR3 loop spans 15 amino acids. In DNA form, the CDR3 reads TGTGCCAGCAGCTTAGGGACAAGCAGCAATCAGCCCCAGCATTTT. It specifies CASSLGTSSNQPQHF.

The chain has TRBV6-5 and TRBJ2-2; 8 bases align to TRBD1. The trim removed 6 bases at V and 11 bases at J, leaving 8 bases unmatched. The CDR3 spans 13 residues. Germline-derived CDR1 and CDR2 are MNHEY and SVGAGI. CDR3 in amino acids: CASSQTGAHELFF. DNA for the CDR3: TGTGCCAGCAGCCAGACAGGGGCCCATGAGCTGTTTTTT.

This rearrangement joins TRBV13 to TRBJ2-7; the D gene is possibly TRBD2 (5 bases). V was trimmed by 4 bases and J by 3 bases, leaving 13 bases between them. The germline gives CDR1 PRHDT, CDR2 FYEKMQ (reference sequence). The CDR3 spans 14 residues. The CDR3 reads CASSSHGILYEQYF. CDR3 DNA sequence: TGTGCCAGCAGCTCGCACGGGATCCTCTACGAGCAGTACTTC.

V and J are TRBV27 and TRBJ2-5; no firm D call. V dropped 6 bases and J dropped 5 bases, with 13 bases sitting between them. Germline CDR1 MNHEY, CDR2 SMNVEV (reference sequence). CDR3 length: 13 amino acids. The CDR3 nucleotides are TGTGCCAGCAGCTCATCGTACCCGGAGACCCAGTACTTC. It encodes CASSSSYPETQYF.

V usage is TRBV4-3 and J usage is TRBJ2-2; D gene unclear. The CDR3 is 14 residues long. V was clipped by 1 base and J by 3 bases, with 6 bases between them. Germline values: CDR1 LGHNA, CDR2 YSLEER. In DNA form, the CDR3 reads TGCGCCAGCAGCCAAGGGTTGTACACCGGGGAGCTGTTTTTT. Its protein is CASSQGLYTGELFF.

This clone was seen a few times. This chain joins TRBV13 and TRBJ1-2, with D unresolved. Trimming left V 7 bases short and J 5 bases short, with 14 bases between. The CDR3 sequence is 13 residues long. Germline assignment: CDR1 PRHDT and CDR2 FYEKMQ (reference sequence). CDR3 protein: CASTSKGSYGYTF. CDR3 DNA sequence: TGTGCCAGCACCTCTAAGGGTTCATATGGCTACACCTTC.

The chain combines TRBV30 with TRBJ2-7; 7 positions match TRBD2. The length of the CDR3 is 14 residues. Trimming took 3 bases from V and 3 from J; bases not matched to a gene: 8. CDR1 and CDR2 (germline): GTSNPN, SVGIG (reference sequence). The CDR3 DNA reads as TGTGCCTGGAGGGTGAGCGGGACCAACTACGAGCAGTACTTC. This sequence encodes CAWRVSGTNYEQYF.

This clone was found a few times. The chain employs TRBV2 and TRBJ1-5; D remains ambiguous. Germline lookup yields CDR1 SNHLY and CDR2 FYNNEI. Trimming took off 3 bases at V and 6 bases at J, with 12 bases between the two ends. The CDR3 has 14 amino acids. Here the CDR3 reads CASSEPGIVQPQHF. In nucleotides, the CDR3 is TGTGCCAGCAGTGAGCCGGGGATAGTTCAGCCCCAGCATTTT.

V and J are TRBV30 and TRBJ1-2; TRBD1 is a possible D gene (5 bases). Germline V CDR1 and CDR2: GTSNPN, SVGIG (reference sequence). The ends were cut back, 4 bases at V and 2 bases at J, with 8 bases in the middle. There are 12 residues in the CDR3. The CDR3 bases are TGTGCCTGGAAGCCAGGGAACTATGGCTACACCTTC. The encoded protein is CAWKPGNYGYTF.

V usage is TRBV6-5 and J usage is TRBJ1-5; D remains ambiguous. The CDR3 sequence is 14 residues long. Between the trimmed V and J ends, which lost 7 bases and 0 bases, there was a span of 10 bases. Germline CDR1 reads MNHEY; CDR2 reads SVGAGI. CDR3 nucleotides: TGTGCCAGCAAGGTCAGCCATAGCAATCAGCCCCAGCATTTT. It specifies CASKVSHSNQPQHF.

The chain couples TRBV6-5 to TRBJ2-3; D possibly corresponds to TRBD2 (6 bases). There are 14 residues in the CDR3. From germline, CDR1 is MNHEY and CDR2 SVGAGI. V was shortened by 4 bases and J by 4 bases, with 12 bases between the two germline ends. The CDR3 nucleotides are TGTGCCAGCAGTTTAAGACTAGAAGCAGATACGCAGTATTTT. This encodes CASSLRLEADTQYF.

The J gene is TRBJ1-5, the V gene TRBV6-5; a weak D match, TRBD1 (6 bases). Germline CDR1 and CDR2: MNHEY and SVGAGI. Trimming took off 2 bases at V and 2 bases at J, with 7 bases between the two ends. The CDR3 spans 14 residues. CDR3 DNA sequence: TGTGCCAGCAGTTACGGGGGCGGCAATCAGCCCCAGCATTTT. Residues: CASSYGGGNQPQHF.

This sequence joins TRBV9 and TRBJ2-2, with 9 positions matching TRBD2. Germline V gene sequence: CDR1 SGDLS, CDR2 YYNGEE. This CDR3 is built from 16 residues. V dropped 1 base and J dropped 2; count of bases not matched to a gene: 3. DNA of the CDR3: TGTGCCAGCAGCGTAACTAGCGGGCGCAACACCGGGGAGCTGTTTTTT. It translates to CASSVTSGRNTGELFF.

V gene TRBV7-2 combines with J gene TRBJ1-6, with a possible D match to TRBD1 (6 bases). The CDR3 sequence is 14 residues long. V gave up 4 bases and J gave up 7 bases, with 11 bases separating them. Per the germline V gene, CDR1 is SGHTA and CDR2 is FQGNSA. The CDR3 is CASSSTGFNSPLHF. The CDR3 DNA reads TGTGCCAGCAGCTCGACAGGATTCAATTCACCCCTCCACTTT. The variable domain in full, completed from reference TRBV7-2 and TRBJ1-6, reads GAGVSQSPSNKVTEKGKDVELRCDPISGHTALYWYRQSLGQGLEFLIYFQGNSAPDKSGLPSDRFSAERTGGSVSTLTIQRTQQEDSAVYLCASSSTGFNSPLHFGNGTRLTVT.

This chain uses TRBV7-2 with TRBJ2-7, with a weak D call TRBD1 (5 bases). CDR3 size: 15 residues. Germline CDR1 reads SGHTA; CDR2 reads FQGNSA. Trimming stripped 1 base from V and 1 base from J, with 11 bases between. The CDR3 nucleotides read TGTGCCAGCAGCTTAGTCCTAGGGGCTTCCTACGAGCAGTACTTC. As protein: CASSLVLGASYEQYF.

The chain combines TRBV11-2 with TRBJ1-3, with D perhaps matching TRBD1 (6 bases). The CDR3 extends over 14 amino acids. Per germline, CDR1 SGHAT and CDR2 FQNNGV. V dropped 1 base and J dropped 5 bases, with 9 bases sitting between them. The CDR3 coding sequence is TGTGCCAGCAGCTTAGGGACAGCGAGAAACACCATATATTTT. Residues: CASSLGTARNTIYF.

This clone has more than one count but fewer than ten. An end of the junction differs from the germline gene, which may be a read error. The rearrangement joins TRBV19 to TRBJ1-5; D not resolved. The CDR3 is 14 amino acids. The V gene's germline CDR1 is LNHDA and CDR2 SQIVND (reference sequence). The CDR3 region is CASNDNFSHQPQHF. DNA for the CDR3: TGTGCCAGTAACGACAATTTTAGCCATCAGCCCCAGCATTTT.

The rearrangement links TRBV4-1 to TRBJ1-4; 8 nucleotides align to TRBD1. The CDR3 contains 15 residues. J lost 6 bases, V lost 1 base, and 4 bases had no gene match. CDR1 and CDR2 (germline): MGHRA, YSYEKL. The CDR3, as DNA: TGCGCCAGCAGCCAAGTGGACAGGGTTTATGAAAAACTGTTTTTT. This gives the protein CASSQVDRVYEKLFF.

CDR3 loop: CASSPEGLAYNEQFF. CDR3 bases: TGTGCCAGCAGCCCAGAGGGACTAGCCTACAATGAGCAGTTCTTC. The gene calls are TRBV9 and TRBJ2-1; TRBD2 matches 8 bases. Germline CDR1 and CDR2: SGDLS and YYNGEE. The V and J ends lost 4 bases and 2 bases, in that order; junction bases with no gene match: 5. This CDR3 has 15 amino acids.

The rearrangement links TRBV15 to TRBJ2-1, with 8 bases that match TRBD2. In germline, CDR1 is LNHNV, CDR2 YYDKDF (reference sequence). The CDR3 is 19 amino acids. Germline trimming cut 5 bases from V and 0 bases from J; bases unmatched to any gene: 15. Written as DNA, the CDR3 is TGTGCCACCAGCCCCGGAGGAACTAGCGGACAAAGCTCCTACAATGAGCAGTTCTTC. It specifies CATSPGGTSGQSSYNEQFF.

The genes are TRBV12-5 and TRBJ2-7, with 9 bases that match TRBD1. Losses at the gene ends were 4 bases for V and 5 bases for J; bases not matched to a gene: 9. Germline V gene data show CDR1 as LGHNT and CDR2 as FRNRAP. The CDR3 is made up of 15 amino acids. The DNA of the CDR3 is TGTGCTAGTGGTTCGACCGGGACAGGGAGGAACGAGCAGTACTTC. Residues: CASGSTGTGRNEQYF.